These 28 T cell receptor beta chains originate from one sample sequenced in a study of early T cells in non-severe SARS-CoV-2 infection. A single record per CDR3 protein comes from TCRdb applying MiXCR to the 5' RACE reads. The data hold fewer than 85,000 distinct CDR3 sequences, with around 17% observed a single time. The specimen sequenced was whole blood. The origin of the receptors is an adult who was a healthcare worker with PCR-confirmed SARS-CoV-2 infection or an uninfected control (not recorded which).

There are a few counts of this clonotype. This chain uses TRBV6-1 with TRBJ1-2; TRBD1 matches 9 bases. The CDR3 is made up of 14 amino acids. Germline V gives CDR1 MNHNS, CDR2 SASEGT. J gave up 5 bases and V 4 bases, and 5 bases lay outside the gene matches. The CDR3 region has the DNA TGTGCCAGCAGTGTCGGACAGGGGAAGTATGGCTACACCTTC. It yields the protein CASSVGQGKYGYTF.

This clonotype was observed a handful of times. This rearrangement joins TRBV12-3 or TRBV12-4 to TRBJ2-3, with D possibly matching TRBD1 (5 bases). The CDR3 consists of 14 residues. Between the trimmed V and J ends, which lost 6 bases and 2 bases, there was a span of 12 bases. Here the CDR3 DNA reads TGTGCCAGCAGGACCCAGGGATACACAGATACGCAGTATTTT. It codes for CASRTQGYTDTQYF.

This chain's CDR3 is CASGLGRDRGNAEAFF. The CDR3 DNA follows: TGTGCTAGTGGTTTAGGGAGGGACAGGGGAAATGCTGAAGCTTTCTTT. This chain joins TRBV12-5 and TRBJ1-1, with 10 nucleotides matching TRBD1. The J segment lost 6 bases and the V segment lost 3 bases, leaving 10 bases of the junction unmatched. The CDR3 is made up of 16 amino acids. Germline assignment: CDR1 LGHNT and CDR2 FRNRAP.

The rearrangement links TRBV5-6 to TRBJ2-5, with 7 bases matching TRBD2. The CDR3 has 13 residues. V lost 4 bases to trimming and J lost 4 bases; unmatched junction nucleotides: 4. Germline CDR1 reads SGHDT; CDR2 reads YYEEEE. The CDR3 is CASSPSGVETQYF. The DNA of the CDR3 is TGTGCCAGCAGCCCCAGCGGGGTAGAGACCCAGTACTTC.

The chain employs TRBV7-2 and TRBJ2-3; no definite D call. Germline CDR1 is SGHTA and CDR2 is FQGNSA. Between the trimmed V and J ends, which lost 1 base and 2 bases, there was a span of 10 bases. CDR3 length equals 15 residues. The CDR3 reads CASSLVRLSTDTQYF. DNA for the CDR3: TGTGCCAGCAGCTTAGTTCGACTTTCCACAGATACGCAGTATTTT.

This clonotype was recorded many times. The rearrangement links TRBV3-1 to TRBJ2-7; D may correspond to TRBD1 or TRBD2 (5 bases each). This CDR3 region has 13 residues. Germline CDR1 LGHDT, CDR2 YNNKEL (reference sequence). With 4 bases removed from V and 3 bases from J, the gap between germline ends came to 10 bases. The CDR3 sequence: CASSPRGSYEQYF. The CDR3 DNA reads TGTGCCAGCAGCCCCCGGGGCAGCTACGAGCAGTACTTC.

The chain links TRBV4-1 to TRBJ1-1; TRBD1 is a possible D gene (6 bases). V was cut by 9 bases and J by 4 bases, with 21 bases left in between. The CDR3 consists of 15 residues. CDR1 is MGHRA and CDR2 is YSYEKL in the germline V gene. CDR3 in DNA: TGCGCCAGTACCTATCAGGGGCAGGGCGGCACTGAAGCTTTCTTT. It is translated as CASTYQGQGGTEAFF.

The gene calls are TRBV29-1 and TRBJ2-6; possible D gene TRBD2, 5 bases. V was trimmed by 7 bases and J by 6 bases, leaving 7 bases between them. This CDR3 region has 11 residues. Germline V CDR1 and CDR2: SQVTM, ANQGSEA. CDR3 nucleotide sequence: TGCAGCGCCGGACTGGCCAACGTCCTGACTTTC. This codes for CSAGLANVLTF.

V and J are TRBV7-9 and TRBJ2-3, with 8 bases identical to TRBD1. Germline CDR1 and CDR2: SEHNR and FQNEAQ (reference sequence). The CDR3 covers 15 residues. V was pared by 4 bases and J by 2 bases, with 5 bases of the junction left unmatched. The CDR3 nucleotides are TGTGCCAGCAGCTCGAGGGACAGGTTCACAGATACGCAGTATTTT. It translates to CASSSRDRFTDTQYF.

This clonotype was detected ten times or more. The rearrangement links TRBV29-1 to TRBJ1-4; no clear D gene. Between the trimmed V and J ends, which lost 6 bases and 8 bases, there was a span of 19 bases. This CDR3 has 14 residues. Germline CDR1 reads SQVTM; CDR2 reads ANQGSEA. CDR3 sequence: CSVSEKVTREKLFF. CDR3 coding DNA: TGCAGCGTCTCAGAGAAGGTGACGAGAGAAAAACTGTTTTTT.

CDR3 residues: CASSLIPSGHVDTQYF. The CDR3, as DNA: TGTGCCAGCAGCTTAATTCCTAGCGGGCATGTAGATACGCAGTATTTT. The V call is TRBV7-6, the J call TRBJ2-3; TRBD2 aligns across 8 bases. The CDR3 covers 16 residues. Losses at the gene ends were 2 bases for V and 5 bases for J; bases not matched to a gene: 9. Germline V gene sequence: CDR1 SGHVS, CDR2 FNYEAQ.

The V gene is TRBV19, the J gene TRBJ2-2; D possibly matches TRBD1 or TRBD2 (5 bases each). The CDR3 totals 15 residues. Germline CDR1 is LNHDA and CDR2 is SQIVND (reference sequence). Trimming took 6 bases from V and 6 from J, leaving 17 bases between them. The CDR3 loop is CASRPAGSRAGELFF. The CDR3 DNA reads TGTGCCAGTAGGCCAGCAGGGAGTCGGGCCGGGGAGCTGTTTTTT.

CDR3 amino acids: CAWTPFTGSTEAFF. The CDR3 DNA follows: TGTGCCTGGACTCCCTTTACAGGGTCCACTGAAGCTTTCTTT. J is TRBJ1-1 and V is TRBV30; maybe TRBD1 (6 bases). The ends were cut back, 4 bases at V and 4 bases at J, with 16 bases in the middle. The CDR3 sequence is 14 residues long. Germline loops: CDR1 GTSNPN, CDR2 SVGIG (reference sequence).

The V call is TRBV7-8, the J call TRBJ1-1; D is uncertain. V gave up 0 bases and J gave up 6 bases, with 11 bases separating them. The CDR3 contains 14 residues. Germline V lookup: CDR1 SGHVS, CDR2 FQNEAQ. The CDR3 coding sequence is TGTGCCAGCAGCTTAGCAGGCCCGGTTGCTGAAGCTTTCTTT. Amino acid sequence: CASSLAGPVAEAFF.

The chain uses TRBV29-1 and TRBJ1-1; TRBD1 is a possible D gene (6 bases). The CDR3 is 13 amino acids. V lost 0 bases and J lost 5, with 10 bases in between. In germline, CDR1 is SQVTM, CDR2 ANQGSEA. The DNA of the CDR3 is TGCAGCGTTGAAGAGGGGGCGGTTACTGAAGCTTTCTTT. Translation: CSVEEGAVTEAFF.

This clonotype was seen more than once but under ten times. The rearrangement joins TRBV18 to TRBJ1-1; D remains unclear. V was cut by 2 bases and J by 0 bases, with 1 base left in between. The length of the CDR3 is 12 residues. Germline CDR1 and CDR2: KGHSH and LQKENI. In DNA form, the CDR3 reads TGTGCCAGCTCACCAATGAACACTGAAGCTTTCTTT. It specifies CASSPMNTEAFF.

The V gene is TRBV29-1, the J gene TRBJ2-7, with D perhaps TRBD1 (5 bases). The length of the CDR3 is 14 residues. The V and J ends lost 4 bases and 6 bases respectively, with 19 bases between them. The V gene's germline CDR1 is SQVTM and CDR2 ANQGSEA. The CDR3 DNA reads as TGCAGCGTTGGAGTCGGGCAGGGAAGGCTCGAGCAGTACTTC. Translation gives CSVGVGQGRLEQYF.

The rearrangement links TRBV5-1 to TRBJ1-1; D is undetermined. The CDR3 loop spans 14 amino acids. V was cut by 1 base and J by 3 bases, with 10 bases left in between. In germline, CDR1 is SGHRS, CDR2 YFSETQ. CDR3 sequence reads: CASSLTSTDTEAFF. The CDR3 DNA follows: TGCGCCAGCAGCTTGACGAGCACGGACACTGAAGCTTTCTTT.

The rearrangement joins TRBV12-3 or TRBV12-4 to TRBJ2-7, with 9 bases lining up with TRBD1. The CDR3 is 14 amino acids. J gave up 3 bases and V 5 bases, and 5 bases lay outside the gene matches. Here the CDR3 reads CASSVGQGGYEQYF. The CDR3 DNA reads as TGTGCCAGCAGTGTGGGACAGGGCGGCTACGAGCAGTACTTC.

This clonotype was observed a few times. This rearrangement joins TRBV18 to TRBJ1-2, with TRBD1 as a possible D gene (5 bases). The CDR3 runs to 12 residues. CDR1 KGHSH and CDR2 LQKENI come from the germline V gene. The ends were cut back, 5 bases at V and 8 bases at J, with 12 bases in the middle. Here the CDR3 DNA reads TGTGCCAGCTCAGACCGGGACGTCGGCTACACCTTC. Its protein product is CASSDRDVGYTF.

This clonotype was seen more than once but under ten times. The chain recombines TRBV12-3 or TRBV12-4 with TRBJ2-5; D assignment may be TRBD1 or TRBD2 (5 bases each). The CDR3 runs 16 residues. Trimming left V 5 bases short and J 2 bases short, with 18 bases between. The CDR3 is CASSAPGRLLQETQYF. The CDR3 coding sequence is TGTGCCAGCAGTGCCCCGGGACGGCTCCTTCAAGAGACCCAGTACTTC.

This clonotype turned up a few times. The rearrangement joins TRBV5-1 to TRBJ2-2; D perhaps matches TRBD1 (5 bases). Germline values: CDR1 SGHRS, CDR2 YFSETQ. V lost 0 bases and J lost 0, with 12 bases in between. This CDR3 has 17 residues. CDR3 nucleotides: TGCGCCAGCAGCTTGGGGGGCTCTACAACGAACACCGGGGAGCTGTTTTTT. Translation: CASSLGGSTTNTGELFF.

There are many counts of this clonotype. V is TRBV4-1 and J is TRBJ2-5; 8 nucleotides line up with TRBD1. CDR1 and CDR2 (germline): MGHRA, YSYEKL. The CDR3 length is 16 residues. V lost 2 bases to trimming and J lost 2 bases; unmatched junction nucleotides: 7. The CDR3 region has the DNA TGCGCCAGCAGCCAATTAGACAGGGGCTATCAAGAGACCCAGTACTTC. It yields the protein CASSQLDRGYQETQYF.

This clonotype turned up a few times. This chain uses TRBV20-1 with TRBJ2-5, with a possible D match to TRBD2 (6 bases). Germline CDR1 DFQATT, CDR2 SNEGSKA (reference sequence). Trimming shortened V by 1 base and J by 4 bases, and 7 bases separated the two germline ends. There are 12 residues in the CDR3. CDR3 nucleotide sequence: TGCAGTGCTAGAGGACTAGGAGAGACCCAGTACTTC. Translated, it gives CSARGLGETQYF.

The chain carries TRBV28 and TRBJ1-4, with 9 bases matching TRBD1. J lost 5 bases, V lost 5 bases, and 6 bases had no gene match. The CDR3 totals 15 residues. CDR1 and CDR2 from the germline V gene are MDHEN and SYDVKM. The CDR3 sequence: CASSTPGTGNEKLFF. CDR3 bases: TGTGCCAGCAGTACTCCCGGGACAGGGAATGAAAAACTGTTTTTT.

J is TRBJ2-7 and V is TRBV21-1; TRBD1 is the table's D call and was not checked against the DNA. TRBV21-1 is a documented pseudogene. The CDR3 runs to 21 residues. CDR3 region: CASSQRSPVDGDTPSYYEQYF. The DNA of the CDR3 is TGTGCCAGCAGCCAAAGGTCCCCGGTCGATGGAGACACCCCGTCCTACTACGAGCAGTACTTC.

This clonotype was recorded many times. This chain links TRBV7-8 with TRBJ2-2, with 8 positions matching TRBD2. The V segment lost 1 base and the J segment 5 bases; nucleotides outside the gene matches: 6. The CDR3 length is 16 residues. Germline assignment: CDR1 SGHVS and CDR2 FQNEAQ. Here the CDR3 reads CASSLGAAGVTGELFF. The DNA of the CDR3 is TGTGCCAGCAGCTTAGGCGCAGCGGGAGTGACCGGGGAGCTGTTTTTT. The complete variable domain, with remaining parts taken from reference TRBV7-8 and TRBJ2-2, reads GAGVSQSPRYKVAKRGQDVALRCDPISGHVSLFWYQQALGQGPEFLTYFQNEAQLDKSGLPSDRFFAERPEGSVSTLKIQRTQQEDSAVYLCASSLGAAGVTGELFFGEGSRLTVL.

A few counts support this clonotype. This sequence joins TRBV7-3 and TRBJ2-3; D gene uncertain. This CDR3 is built from 14 residues. The V gene lost 5 bases and the J gene lost 1 base, with 10 bases spanning the gap. The V gene's germline CDR1 is SGHTA and CDR2 FQGTGA. CDR3 DNA sequence: TGTGCCAGCAGCCAAATTGGAGGCACAGATACGCAGTATTTT. It yields the protein CASSQIGGTDTQYF.